Each of the 14 T cell receptor beta chains below was sequenced from the same sample in a study of tissue T cells after allogeneic stem cell transplantation. The table came from immunoSEQ multiplex PCR; TCRdb's copy has only in-frame clones and leaves some out. The sample lists approximately 20,000 clones; approximately 70% were seen once. Sample: blood. The origin of the receptors is a female BALB/c mouse in good health. As its MHC haplotype, the strain has H2-d.

As regards this clone: All gene names here are mouse names. The read halts 1 residue ahead of the CDR3 end, with the missing end drawn from the germline J gene. The rearrangement uses TRBV19 and TRBJ1-2; 10 bases are a match to TRBD1. The CDR3 is made up of 14 amino acids. Germline loops: CDR1 FNHDT, CDR2 SITEND (reference sequence). The V and J ends lost 6 bases and 5 bases, in that order; junction bases with no gene match: 7. CDR3 sequence reads: CASTGTGEGSDYTF. The CDR3 bases that were read are TGTGCCAGCACCGGGACAGGGGAGGGGTCCGACTACACC. Complete variable domain (other parts from reference TRBV19 and TRBJ1-2): GGIITQTPKFLIGQEGQKLTLKCQQNFNHDTMYWYRQDSGKGLRLIYYSITENDLQKGDLSEGYDASREKKSSFSLTVTSAQKNEMAVFLCASTGTGEGSDYTFGSGTRLLVI.

A word on this clone: Gene names denote mouse genes. The sequence runs out 1 residue before the end of the CDR3; the remainder is reconstructed from the germline J gene. The chain joins TRBV13-1 to TRBJ1-3; D is unclear. CDR3 length equals 14 residues. Trimming took 1 base from V and 1 from J, leaving 6 bases between them. Germline CDR1 NSHNY, CDR2 SYGAGN. The sequenced CDR3 bases are TGTGCCAGCAGTGATCCCAGGTCTGGAAATACGCTCTAT. It specifies CASSDPRSGNTLY. The entire CDR3 protein reads CASSDPRSGNTLYF.

As regards this clone: Genes here carry mouse names. The CDR3 goes on 1 residue after the read ends, and that part is filled in from the germline J gene. This chain joins TRBV19 and TRBJ2-3; tentatively, D is TRBD1 (6 bases). Trimming took 6 bases from V and 3 from J, leaving 14 bases between them. Per germline, CDR1 FNHDT and CDR2 SITEND (reference sequence). The CDR3 totals 14 residues. CDR3 amino acids: CASKTGRGAETLYF. The sequenced part of the CDR3 DNA is TGTGCCAGCAAAACAGGGAGAGGAGCAGAAACGCTGTAT.

About this clone: Gene names refer to mouse genes. The read stops 1 residue short of the end of the CDR3; the missing end is completed from the germline J gene. The chain is built from TRBV29 and TRBJ1-2; D not resolved. Germline V gene sequence: CDR1 MSHET, CDR2 SYDVDS. The CDR3 loop spans 14 amino acids. V was pared by 5 bases and J by 1 base, with 11 bases between. The sequenced part of the CDR3 DNA is TGTGCTAGCAGTCCCGCCGGGAGAAACTCCGACTACACC. Its protein is CASSPAGRNSDYT. The full CDR3 protein is CASSPAGRNSDYTF.

This clone was counted between two and nine times. Germline and genes: mouse. The read finishes 1 residue shy of the CDR3 end, and the germline J gene is used to complete it. J is TRBJ2-3 and V is TRBV5; D is undetermined. Germline CDR1 LGHNA, CDR2 YNLKQL (reference sequence). Deletions cut 0 bases from V and 0 bases from J, with 4 bases between. The CDR3 spans 14 residues. CDR3 bases read: TGTGCCAGCAGCCAAGATGGTAGTGCAGAAACGCTGTAT. Translated: CASSQDGSAETLY. The complete CDR3 sequence is CASSQDGSAETLYF.

Comments on this clone: Gene names follow the mouse nomenclature. The CDR3 end lies 1 residue beyond the end of the read and is filled in from the germline J gene. The chain couples TRBV16 to TRBJ2-4; the D is unclear. V dropped 0 bases and J dropped 0 bases, with 4 bases sitting between them. Germline values: CDR1 SGHSA, CDR2 FRNQAP. This CDR3 contains 14 residues. Incomplete CDR3 DNA: TGTGCAAGCAGCTTAGATACTAGTCAAAACACCTTGTAC. Residues: CASSLDTSQNTLY. The whole CDR3 region reads CASSLDTSQNTLYF.

A few counts support this clone. Gene names and germline match the mouse. From the germline J gene comes the end of the CDR3, since the read stops 1 residue before it. This chain connects TRBV13-2 to TRBJ1-2; TRBD1 aligns across 7 bases. The ends lost 0 bases at V and 0 bases at J; junction bases unmatched: 2. Germline V lookup: CDR1 NNHNN, CDR2 SYGAGS (reference sequence). The CDR3 has 15 residues. CDR3: CASGDAGTANSDYTF. The CDR3 DNA, read in part, is TGTGCCAGCGGTGATGCTGGGACAGCAAACTCCGACTACACC.

This clone has only one observation. The gene names here belong to mouse. The read terminates 1 residue ahead of where the CDR3 ends, so the germline J gene completes it. V is TRBV19 and J is TRBJ2-5; 8 bases are shared with TRBD2. J lost 0 bases, V lost 1 base, and 1 base had no gene match. Per germline, CDR1 FNHDT and CDR2 SITEND (reference sequence). The CDR3 has 15 residues. The CDR3 bases that were read are TGTGCCAGCAGTATAACTGGGGGTAACCAAGACACCCAGTAC. Translating gives CASSITGGNQDTQY. The complete CDR3 sequence is CASSITGGNQDTQYF.

About this clone itself: Gene names and germline refer to mouse. The sequence runs out 1 residue before the end of the CDR3; the remainder is reconstructed from the germline J gene. This chain uses TRBV29 with TRBJ2-1, with D possibly being TRBD1 (6 bases). Germline V gene sequence: CDR1 MSHET, CDR2 SYDVDS. The V end lost 2 bases, the J end lost 7 bases, and 9 bases lay between the germline ends. The CDR3 runs 13 residues. CDR3 sequence reads: CASSLQGRAEQFF. CDR3 DNA, as far as it was read: TGTGCTAGCAGTTTACAGGGGAGAGCTGAGCAGTTC.

For this clone: Gene and germline names: mouse. Read coverage stops 1 residue before the CDR3 terminus; the germline J gene supplies the remainder. The J gene is TRBJ2-7, the V gene TRBV17, with D perhaps assigned TRBD1 or TRBD2 (6 bases each). CDR1 MNHDT and CDR2 YYDKIL come from the germline V gene. Trimming shortened V by 0 bases and J by 0 bases, and 9 bases separated the two germline ends. There are 15 residues in the CDR3. The sequenced CDR3 bases are TGTGCTAGCAGTAGAGATAGGGGGGACTCCTATGAACAGTAC. Protein sequence: CASSRDRGDSYEQY. The full CDR3 reads CASSRDRGDSYEQYF.

Concerning this clone: Gene names and germline refer to mouse. The CDR3 is cut off 1 residue early in the read; its end comes from the germline J gene. The gene calls are TRBV20 and TRBJ2-2, with TRBD1 identical over 7 bases. The V and J ends lost 6 bases and 3 bases, in that order; junction bases with no gene match: 1. Germline CDR1 and CDR2: GFQATS and STVNSAI. This CDR3 comprises 12 residues. The DNA read from the CDR3 is TGTGGTGCCCAGGGGGACACCGGGCAGCTCTAC. This encodes CGAQGDTGQLY. The CDR3, in full, reads CGAQGDTGQLYF.

About this clone itself: The germline and genes are mouse ones. The CDR3 spells CASPGDANTGQLYF. The sequenced part of the CDR3 DNA is TGTGCCAGCCCAGGGGACGCAAACACCGGGCAGCTCTAC. The genes are TRBV19 and TRBJ2-2; tentative D call: TRBD1 (6 bases). The missing CDR3 end, 1 residue past where the read stops, is filled in from the germline J gene. The V gene's germline CDR1 is FNHDT and CDR2 SITEND (reference sequence). Deletions cut 7 bases from V and 0 bases from J, with 10 bases between. This CDR3 contains 14 residues.

Note on this clone: Gene names follow the mouse nomenclature. The observed sequence ends 1 residue before the CDR3 terminus, with the missing tail filled in from the germline J gene. This rearrangement joins TRBV3 to TRBJ2-5; unclear D gene. The CDR3 consists of 12 residues. Germline loops: CDR1 SNHLY, CDR2 FYNGKV (reference sequence). V was clipped by 1 base and J by 6 bases, with 5 bases between them. CDR3 DNA (partial): TGTGCCAGCAGCTTAGGGGGTGACACCCAGTAC. Amino acid sequence: CASSLGGDTQY. The whole CDR3 sequence is CASSLGGDTQYF.

This clone was seen more than once but under ten times. The genes are named according to mouse. The covered CDR3 bases are TGCACCTGCAGTGCAGGGACAGGGGCCAACCAGGCTCCGCTT. Translating gives CTCSAGTGANQAPL. The complete CDR3 sequence is CTCSAGTGANQAPLF. The gene calls are TRBV1 and TRBJ1-5, with 9 bases identical to TRBD1. The DNA ends 1 residue before the CDR3 does, and the rest of the CDR3 is filled in from the germline J gene. Germline V gene data show CDR1 as NSQYPW and CDR2 as LRSPGD (reference sequence). This CDR3 is built from 15 residues. Germline trimming cut 1 base from V and 3 bases from J; bases unmatched to any gene: 1.